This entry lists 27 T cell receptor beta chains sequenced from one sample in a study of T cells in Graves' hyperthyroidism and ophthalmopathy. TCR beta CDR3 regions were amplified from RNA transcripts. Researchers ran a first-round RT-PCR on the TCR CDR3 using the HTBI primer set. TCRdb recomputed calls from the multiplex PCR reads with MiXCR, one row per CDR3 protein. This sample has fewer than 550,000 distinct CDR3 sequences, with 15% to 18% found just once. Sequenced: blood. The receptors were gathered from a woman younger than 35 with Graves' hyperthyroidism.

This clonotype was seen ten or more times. The CDR3 region has the DNA TGTGCCAGCAGCCAAGATCAAGCAACGAACACCGGGGAGCTGTTTTTT. This codes for CASSQDQATNTGELFF. The chain has TRBV14 and TRBJ2-2; the D is unclear. The CDR3 extends over 16 amino acids. The germline CDR1 and CDR2 sequences are SGHDN and FVKESK. V lost 0 bases and J lost 0, with 8 bases in between.

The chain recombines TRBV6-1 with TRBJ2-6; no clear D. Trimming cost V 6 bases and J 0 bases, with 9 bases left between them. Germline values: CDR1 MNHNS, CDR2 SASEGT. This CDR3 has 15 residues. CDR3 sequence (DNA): TGTGCCAGCAGAGTGGGCTCCTCTGGGGCCAACGTCCTGACTTTC. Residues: CASRVGSSGANVLTF.

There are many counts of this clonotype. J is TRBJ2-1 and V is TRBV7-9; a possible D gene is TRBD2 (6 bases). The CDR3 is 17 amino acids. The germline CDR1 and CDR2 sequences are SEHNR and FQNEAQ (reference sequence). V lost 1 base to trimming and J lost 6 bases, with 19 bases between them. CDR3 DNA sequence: TGTGCCAGCAGCTTAGGAGGGGTCGGGAGAGACCGCAATGAGCAGTTCTTC. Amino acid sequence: CASSLGGVGRDRNEQFF.

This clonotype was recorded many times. CDR3 in DNA: TGCAGTGCTAGAGGGCTTAGCGGGGGGGCCTTTGAGACCCAGTACTTC. This sequence encodes CSARGLSGGAFETQYF. This chain connects TRBV20-1 to TRBJ2-5; 11 positions match TRBD2. Germline V gene sequence: CDR1 DFQATT, CDR2 SNEGSKA (reference sequence). The CDR3 sequence is 16 residues long. With V trimmed by 1 base and J by 5 bases, 9 bases remained unmatched.

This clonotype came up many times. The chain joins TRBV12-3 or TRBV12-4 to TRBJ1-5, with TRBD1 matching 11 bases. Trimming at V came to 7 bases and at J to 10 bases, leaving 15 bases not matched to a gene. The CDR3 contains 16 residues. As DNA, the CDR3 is TGTGCCAGCATTTCGAATTGGGACAGGGGGTCCCTCCCCCAGCATTTT. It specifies CASISNWDRGSLPQHF.

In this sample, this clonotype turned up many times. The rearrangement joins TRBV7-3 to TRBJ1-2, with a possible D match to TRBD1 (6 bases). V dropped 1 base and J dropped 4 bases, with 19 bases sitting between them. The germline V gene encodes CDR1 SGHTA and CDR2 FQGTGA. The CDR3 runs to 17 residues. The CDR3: CASSLILRGIPLYGYTF. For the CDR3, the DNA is TGTGCCAGCAGCTTAATTCTCAGGGGAATCCCTCTCTATGGCTACACCTTC.

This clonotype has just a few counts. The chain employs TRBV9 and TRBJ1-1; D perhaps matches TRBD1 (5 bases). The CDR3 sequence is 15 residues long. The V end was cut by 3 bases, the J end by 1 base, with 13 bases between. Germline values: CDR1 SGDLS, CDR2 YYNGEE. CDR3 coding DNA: TGTGCCAGCAGCGGATCCGGACAAGGGAACACTGAAGCTTTCTTT. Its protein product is CASSGSGQGNTEAFF.

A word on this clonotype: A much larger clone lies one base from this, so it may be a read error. The CDR3 DNA reads as TGTGCCAGCAGTTTTTATGGGACAGATAATCAGCCCCAGCATTTT. Translation gives CASSFYGTDNQPQHF. The V gene is TRBV12-3 or TRBV12-4, the J gene TRBJ1-5, with 7 bases matching TRBD1. V gave up 3 bases and J gave up 4 bases; unmatched junction bases: 6. The CDR3 is 15 amino acids.

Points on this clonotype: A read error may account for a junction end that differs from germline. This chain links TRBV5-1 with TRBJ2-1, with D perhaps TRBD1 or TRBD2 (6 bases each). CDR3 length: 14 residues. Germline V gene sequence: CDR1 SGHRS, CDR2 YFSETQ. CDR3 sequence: CASSPGGSYNERFF. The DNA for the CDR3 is TGCGCCAGCAGTCCCGGGGGCTCCTACAATGAGCGGTTCTTC.

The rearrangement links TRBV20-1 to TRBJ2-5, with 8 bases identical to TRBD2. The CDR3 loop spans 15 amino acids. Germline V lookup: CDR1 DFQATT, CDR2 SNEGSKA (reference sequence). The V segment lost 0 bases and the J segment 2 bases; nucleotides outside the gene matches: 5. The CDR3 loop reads CSARDRASGQETQYF. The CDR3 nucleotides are TGCAGTGCTAGAGATCGCGCTAGCGGGCAAGAGACCCAGTACTTC.

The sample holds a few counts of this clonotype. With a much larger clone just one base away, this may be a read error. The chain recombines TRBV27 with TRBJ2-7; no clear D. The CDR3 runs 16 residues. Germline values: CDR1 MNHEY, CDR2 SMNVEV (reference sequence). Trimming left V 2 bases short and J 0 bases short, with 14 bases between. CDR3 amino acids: CASSLRGSSSSYEQYF. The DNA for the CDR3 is TGTGCCAGCAGTTTAAGAGGCAGCTCTAGCTCCTACGAGCAGTACTTC.

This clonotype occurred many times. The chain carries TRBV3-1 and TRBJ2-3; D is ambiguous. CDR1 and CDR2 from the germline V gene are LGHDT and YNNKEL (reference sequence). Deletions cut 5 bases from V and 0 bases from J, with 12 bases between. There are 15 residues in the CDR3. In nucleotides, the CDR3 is TGTGCCAGCAGCTTCCAGCCCACTAGCACAGATACGCAGTATTTT. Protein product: CASSFQPTSTDTQYF.

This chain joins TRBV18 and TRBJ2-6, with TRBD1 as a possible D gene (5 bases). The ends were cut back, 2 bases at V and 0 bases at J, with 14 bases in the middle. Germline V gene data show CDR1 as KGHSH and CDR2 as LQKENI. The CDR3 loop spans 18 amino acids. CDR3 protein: CASSPRDSFSSGANVLTF. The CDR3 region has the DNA TGTGCCAGCTCACCAAGAGACAGCTTCAGCTCTGGGGCCAACGTCCTGACTTTC.

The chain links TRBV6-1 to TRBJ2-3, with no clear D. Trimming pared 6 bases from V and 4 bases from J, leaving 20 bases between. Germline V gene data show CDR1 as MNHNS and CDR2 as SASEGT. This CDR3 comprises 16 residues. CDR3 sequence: CASRKGGAASADTQYF. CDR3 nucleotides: TGTGCCAGCAGAAAAGGCGGAGCAGCCTCCGCAGATACGCAGTATTTT.

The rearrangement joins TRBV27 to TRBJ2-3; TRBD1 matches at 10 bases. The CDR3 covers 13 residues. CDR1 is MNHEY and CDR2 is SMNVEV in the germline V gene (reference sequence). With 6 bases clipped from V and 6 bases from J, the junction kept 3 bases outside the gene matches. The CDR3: CASSDRGLDTQYF. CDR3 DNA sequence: TGTGCCAGCAGCGACAGGGGGCTGGATACGCAGTATTTT.

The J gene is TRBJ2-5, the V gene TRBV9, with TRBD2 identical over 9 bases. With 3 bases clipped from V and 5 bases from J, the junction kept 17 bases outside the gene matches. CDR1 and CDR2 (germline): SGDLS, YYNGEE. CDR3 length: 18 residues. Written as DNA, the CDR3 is TGTGCCAGCAGCGCCCCTTCGGGGCGGGGGGGCCTCAGTGAGACCCAGTACTTC. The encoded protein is CASSAPSGRGGLSETQYF.

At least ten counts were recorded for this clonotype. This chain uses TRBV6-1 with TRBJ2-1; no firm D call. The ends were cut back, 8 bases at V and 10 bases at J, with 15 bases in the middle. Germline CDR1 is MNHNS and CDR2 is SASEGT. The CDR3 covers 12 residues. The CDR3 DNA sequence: TGTGCCAGCGGCCCTTCCCCGCGGGAGCAGTTCTTC. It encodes CASGPSPREQFF.

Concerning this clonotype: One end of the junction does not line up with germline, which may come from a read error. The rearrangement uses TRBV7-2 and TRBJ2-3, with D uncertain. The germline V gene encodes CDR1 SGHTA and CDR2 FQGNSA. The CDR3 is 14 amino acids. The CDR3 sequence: CASSLPDHTDAQYF. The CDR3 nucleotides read TGTGCCAGCAGCTTACCGGACCACACAGATGCGCAGTATTTT.

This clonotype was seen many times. The CDR3 nucleotides are TGTGCCAGCAGTTACGGGACTAGCGGAATTACCAGGGACGAGCAGTACTTC. This encodes CASSYGTSGITRDEQYF. The J gene is TRBJ2-7, the V gene TRBV12-3 or TRBV12-4, with 11 nucleotides matching TRBD2. With V trimmed by 4 bases and J by 5 bases, 13 bases remained unmatched. This CDR3 comprises 17 residues.

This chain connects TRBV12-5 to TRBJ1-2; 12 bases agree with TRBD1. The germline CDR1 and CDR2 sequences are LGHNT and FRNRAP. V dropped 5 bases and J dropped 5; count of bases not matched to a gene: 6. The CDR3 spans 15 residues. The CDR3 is CASGAGTGGGYGYTF. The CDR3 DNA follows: TGTGCTAGTGGTGCCGGGACAGGGGGCGGGTATGGCTACACCTTC.

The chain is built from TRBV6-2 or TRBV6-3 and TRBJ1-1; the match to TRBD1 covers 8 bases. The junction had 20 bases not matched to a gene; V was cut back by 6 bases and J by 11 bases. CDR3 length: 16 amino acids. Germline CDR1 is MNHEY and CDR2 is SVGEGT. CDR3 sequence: CASSLFGTGRTLEAFF. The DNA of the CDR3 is TGTGCCAGCAGCTTATTTGGGACAGGACGAACCCTAGAGGCTTTCTTT.

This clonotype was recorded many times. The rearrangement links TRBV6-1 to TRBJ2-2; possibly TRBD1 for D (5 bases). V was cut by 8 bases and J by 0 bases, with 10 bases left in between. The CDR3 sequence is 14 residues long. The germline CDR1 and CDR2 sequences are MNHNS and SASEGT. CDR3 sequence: CASGRQPNTGELFF. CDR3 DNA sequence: TGTGCCAGCGGTAGACAGCCGAACACCGGGGAGCTGTTTTTT.

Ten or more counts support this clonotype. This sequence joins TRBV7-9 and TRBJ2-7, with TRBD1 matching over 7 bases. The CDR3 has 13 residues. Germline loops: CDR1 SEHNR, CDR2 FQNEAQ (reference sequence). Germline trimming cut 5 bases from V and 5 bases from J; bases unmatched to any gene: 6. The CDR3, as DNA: TGTGCCAGCAGCCCAAGGGACAGCCACGAGCAGTACTTC. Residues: CASSPRDSHEQYF.

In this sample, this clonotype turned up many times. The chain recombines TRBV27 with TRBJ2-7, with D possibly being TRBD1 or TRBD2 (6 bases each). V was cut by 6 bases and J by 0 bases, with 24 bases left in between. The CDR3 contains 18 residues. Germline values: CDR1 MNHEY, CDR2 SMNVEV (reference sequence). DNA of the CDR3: TGTGCCAGCAGCCCTCGGGGGCCACGGACTCCGCACTCCTACGAGCAGTACTTC. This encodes CASSPRGPRTPHSYEQYF.

The CDR3 region is CASSPTSGTGHYGYTF. As DNA, the CDR3 is TGTGCCAGCAGCCCTACTTCCGGGACAGGGCACTATGGCTACACCTTC. The chain links TRBV6-1 to TRBJ1-2; TRBD1 agrees at 9 bases. V was clipped by 6 bases and J by 3 bases; unmatched bases: 11. Germline V CDR1 and CDR2: MNHNS, SASEGT. The CDR3 runs to 16 residues.

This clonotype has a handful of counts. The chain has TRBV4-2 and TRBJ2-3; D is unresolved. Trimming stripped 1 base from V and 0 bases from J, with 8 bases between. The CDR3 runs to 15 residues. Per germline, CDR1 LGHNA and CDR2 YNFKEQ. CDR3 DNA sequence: TGTGCCAGCAGCCAAGGGGATATTAGCACAGATACGCAGTATTTT. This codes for CASSQGDISTDTQYF.

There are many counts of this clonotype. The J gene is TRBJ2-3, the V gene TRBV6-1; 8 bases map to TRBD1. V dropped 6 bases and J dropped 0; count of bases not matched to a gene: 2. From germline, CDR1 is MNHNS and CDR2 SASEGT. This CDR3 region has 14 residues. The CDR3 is CASRRQGSTDTQYF. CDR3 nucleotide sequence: TGTGCCAGCAGGCGACAGGGGAGCACAGATACGCAGTATTTT.